The 21 T cell receptor beta chains listed next were all sequenced from one sample in a study of blood T cell repertoires in COVID-19. Some clones are missing from TCRdb's copy, which holds only in-frame ones; the method was immunoSEQ multiplex PCR. This table holds 150,000 to 200,000 clones, 92% found once. Sequenced sample: peripheral blood. These receptors were obtained from a man younger than 40 with COVID-19, enrolled during active disease.

This clone has just a few counts. The V and J genes are TRBV7-3 and TRBJ2-2; no clear D. This CDR3 is 13 amino acids long. Germline CDR1 reads SGHTA; CDR2 reads FQGTGA. V was trimmed by 5 bases and J by 4 bases, leaving 8 bases between them. The CDR3 loop is CASSPLLTGELFF. The CDR3 DNA follows: TGTGCCAGCAGCCCACTGCTCACCGGGGAGCTGTTTTTT.

This chain connects TRBV24-1 to TRBJ2-6; weak D call: TRBD1 (6 bases). The V end was cut by 5 bases, the J end by 2 bases, with 9 bases between. The CDR3 totals 15 residues. The germline V gene has CDR1 KGHDR and CDR2 SFDVKD. CDR3 sequence (DNA): TGTGCCACCAGTGCGAGGGGGACTGGGGCCAACGTCCTGACTTTC. It yields the protein CATSARGTGANVLTF.

This chain links TRBV28 with TRBJ1-4; D is possibly TRBD1 (6 bases). This CDR3 is built from 17 residues. Trimming cost V 8 bases and J 8 bases, with 27 bases left between them. Germline V CDR1 and CDR2: MDHEN, SYDVKM. The CDR3 nucleotides are TGTGCCAGCGGCCTAAACACAGTTGGGGGCAATTTCGAAAAACTGTTTTTT. Its translation is CASGLNTVGGNFEKLFF.

CDR3 region: CASSPTSGRNEQFF. Here the CDR3 DNA reads TGTGCCAGCTCCCCGACTAGCGGTAGAAATGAGCAGTTCTTC. This chain links TRBV18 with TRBJ2-1; 9 bases match TRBD2. The CDR3 is 14 amino acids. Germline loops: CDR1 KGHSH, CDR2 LQKENI. Trimming took 6 bases from V and 7 from J; bases not matched to a gene: 7.

The chain employs TRBV5-6 and TRBJ2-3, with TRBD1 matching 8 bases. After removal of 3 bases from V and 8 bases from J, the junction contained 5 bases not matched to a gene. CDR3 size: 13 residues. Germline V gene lookup returns CDR1 SGHDT and CDR2 YYEEEE. The CDR3 DNA reads TGTGCCAGCAGCTCGCAGGGGGCGGTTACGCAGTATTTT. Amino acids: CASSSQGAVTQYF.

The chain couples TRBV4-1 to TRBJ2-7; maybe TRBD2 (8 bases). The CDR3 contains 17 residues. V lost 1 base and J 3 bases, leaving 19 bases between the germline ends. Per germline, CDR1 MGHRA and CDR2 YSYEKL. Here the CDR3 DNA reads TGCGCCAGCAGCCAAGGGAGCCCGGGAGGGGGCCTCTACGAGCAGTACTTC. Its translation is CASSQGSPGGGLYEQYF.

The CDR3 nucleotides read TGTGCCAGTAGTGGGGGGGATGGCTACACCTTC. It yields the protein CASSGGDGYTF. The chain joins TRBV19 to TRBJ1-2; weak D call: TRBD1 (5 bases). CDR1 is LNHDA, CDR2 SQIVND, per germline (reference sequence). The V end was cut by 5 bases, the J end by 6 bases, with 7 bases between. CDR3 length: 11 amino acids.

This clone appeared once. The chain recombines TRBV27 with TRBJ2-7; 7 bases are shared with TRBD2. The CDR3 sequence is 13 residues long. V shed 4 bases and J 5 bases; nucleotides not matched to a gene: 5. From germline, CDR1 is MNHEY and CDR2 SMNVEV (reference sequence). The CDR3 DNA reads as TGTGCCAGCAGTTCTAGCGGAGTCAACGAGCAGTACTTC. Encoded protein: CASSSSGVNEQYF.

The rearrangement joins TRBV7-2 to TRBJ2-3; TRBD1 might be the D (6 bases). There are 15 residues in the CDR3. With 1 base removed from V and 1 base from J, the gap between germline ends came to 9 bases. Germline V CDR1 and CDR2: SGHTA, FQGNSA. The CDR3 nucleotides read TGTGCCAGCAGCTTAGGGCAGGGGCGCACAGATACGCAGTATTTT. Protein sequence: CASSLGQGRTDTQYF.

The chain is built from TRBV10-3 and TRBJ2-3; 7 bases map to TRBD1. V lost 0 bases and J lost 0; bases outside the gene matches: 9. Germline CDR1 and CDR2: ENHRY and SYGVKD. The CDR3 is 18 amino acids. The CDR3, as DNA: TGTGCCATCAGTGAGTCGACTCAGGGGGAATGGAGCACAGATACGCAGTATTTT. Its protein is CAISESTQGEWSTDTQYF.

The V gene is TRBV28, the J gene TRBJ1-2; D is uncertain. Per germline, CDR1 MDHEN and CDR2 SYDVKM. The CDR3 runs 13 residues. V lost 3 bases to trimming and J lost 8 bases, with 13 bases between them. CDR3 coding DNA: TGTGCCAGCAGTTTCGTACGGGTGGAAGGCTACACCTTC. This encodes CASSFVRVEGYTF.

The CDR3 DNA reads as TGCAGTGCTAGTCCCCAGACAGGGGGCACAGATACGCAGTATTTT. This codes for CSASPQTGGTDTQYF. The chain links TRBV20-1 to TRBJ2-3, with 8 bases aligning to TRBD1. This CDR3 has 15 residues. The germline V gene has CDR1 DFQATT and CDR2 SNEGSKA (reference sequence). V shed 3 bases, J shed 1 base, and the junction held 6 bases outside the gene matches.

The chain joins TRBV7-9 to TRBJ2-2; the match to TRBD2 covers 11 bases. Unmatched junction bases numbered 5, after V lost 4 bases and J lost 1 base. CDR3 length equals 17 residues. Germline V gene sequence: CDR1 SEHNR, CDR2 FQNEAQ (reference sequence). CDR3 in DNA: TGTGCCAGCAGCTCGCTGACTAGCGGGAAGAACACCGGGGAGCTGTTTTTT. This codes for CASSSLTSGKNTGELFF.

CDR3 protein: CAWSVQANSPLHF. CDR3 sequence (DNA): TGTGCCTGGAGTGTACAGGCCAATTCACCCCTCCACTTT. This rearrangement joins TRBV30 to TRBJ1-6; weak D call: TRBD1 (5 bases). The germline V gene encodes CDR1 GTSNPN and CDR2 SVGIG (reference sequence). Deletions cut 0 bases from V and 7 bases from J, with 7 bases between. The CDR3 is 13 residues long.

J is TRBJ1-2 and V is TRBV7-2; D not resolved. The V end was cut by 3 bases, the J end by 6 bases, with 14 bases between. This CDR3 contains 14 residues. Germline-derived CDR1 and CDR2 are SGHTA and FQGNSA. CDR3 nucleotide sequence: TGTGCCAGCAGCTTTAGCCCACCCCCGGATGGCTACACCTTC. Translation: CASSFSPPPDGYTF.

The chain recombines TRBV28 with TRBJ2-1; 10 bases align to TRBD2. The CDR3 is 14 residues long. Trimming took 10 bases from V and 5 from J; bases not matched to a gene: 8. Germline V gives CDR1 MDHEN, CDR2 SYDVKM. CDR3 DNA sequence: TGTGCCACCTATACTAGCGGGGTCGACAATGAGCAGTTCTTC. It is translated as CATYTSGVDNEQFF. The whole variable domain, filled in from reference TRBV28 and TRBJ2-1, reads DVKVTQSSRYLVKRTGEKVFLECVQDMDHENMFWYRQDPGLGLRLIYFSYDVKMKEKGDIPEGYSVSREKKERFSLILESASTNQTSMYLCATYTSGVDNEQFFGPGTRLTVL.

The chain uses TRBV5-1 and TRBJ2-5; 12 bases align to TRBD1. Germline CDR1 is SGHRS and CDR2 is YFSETQ. Trimming cost V 4 bases and J 5 bases; bases outside gene matches: 9. The CDR3 totals 16 residues. This CDR3 reads CASSATGQGAGETQYF. The CDR3, as DNA: TGCGCCAGCAGCGCGACGGGACAGGGGGCGGGGGAGACCCAGTACTTC.

The rearrangement uses TRBV3-1 (or the pseudogene TRBV3-2) and TRBJ1-5; TRBD1 agrees at 7 bases. Trimming cost V 6 bases and J 2 bases; bases outside gene matches: 10. Germline V gene lookup returns CDR1 LGHDT and CDR2 YNNKEL (reference sequence). The CDR3 loop spans 16 amino acids. The CDR3 bases are TGTGCCAGCAGTCTGCACTCAGGACAGGGCAATCAGCCCCAGCATTTT. The encoded protein is CASSLHSGQGNQPQHF.

This clone was found once. This rearrangement joins TRBV19 to TRBJ1-5; the match to TRBD1 covers 7 bases. The CDR3 has 14 amino acids. Germline trimming cut 6 bases from V and 6 bases from J; bases unmatched to any gene: 8. Germline V gene data show CDR1 as LNHDA and CDR2 as SQIVND (reference sequence). CDR3: CASRSDRTFQPQHF. As DNA, the CDR3 is TGTGCCAGTAGGTCGGACAGGACTTTTCAGCCCCAGCATTTT.

The chain couples TRBV27 to TRBJ1-1; D unclear. The CDR3 has 15 residues. Trimming shortened V by 0 bases and J by 5 bases, and 13 bases separated the two germline ends. Germline CDR1 MNHEY, CDR2 SMNVEV (reference sequence). In nucleotides, the CDR3 is TGTGCCAGCAGTTTATCGCCTTTGACGGGAACTGAAGCTTTCTTT. Its translation: CASSLSPLTGTEAFF.

The chain combines TRBV10-3 with TRBJ1-1, with 10 nucleotides matching TRBD1. The CDR3 has 16 amino acids. J was trimmed by 2 bases and V by 6 bases; bases with no gene match: 9. The germline V gene encodes CDR1 ENHRY and CDR2 SYGVKD. The CDR3 nucleotides read TGTGCCATCAGCATGGACAGGGGGGTAGGTAACACTGAAGCTTTCTTT. Protein product: CAISMDRGVGNTEAFF.